Sequencing of this TCR beta chain was carried out in a study of T-cell memory formation after mild COVID-19. Study in general: The two donors had largely donor-specific TCR clusters.

Remarks on this clonotype: Its antigen is unidentified.

TCRdb re-called the 5' RACE reads through MiXCR, storing one row per CDR3 protein. The sample lists approximately 400,000 distinct CDR3 sequences, about 20% occurring once. The germline CDR1 and CDR2 sequences are LGHNT and FRNRAP. This CDR3 has 15 amino acids. V lost 5 bases, J lost 1 base, and 14 bases lay in between. Study-wide results and limits: The authors did not confirm SARS-CoV-2 specificity of second-wave clones peaking day 37.

This chain joins TRBV12-5 and TRBJ2-5; perhaps TRBD1 as D (6 bases). The sequenced sample consisted of PBMCs or a T cell subset sorted from them (not recorded which). This clonotype was sampled from a man aged 18 to 30 who had mild COVID-19 (a few samples of this study predate the infection). Cell type and time point are not known. The CDR3 nucleotides read TGTGCTAGTGGTAATACAGGGAACCCCCAAGAGACCCAGTACTTC. It yields the protein CASGNTGNPQETQYF.